Presented here are 5 T cell receptor beta chains from one specimen sequenced in a study of blood T cells in healthy people across ages. With a J-beta primer mix and a sample-barcoded 5' primer, a second PCR ran roughly 6 to 12 cycles. TCRdb fed the 5' RACE reads into MiXCR, producing one record per CDR3 protein. The sample has 1.5 million to 2 million distinct CDR3 sequences, under 30% seen once. The sequenced sample consisted of blood. These receptors were collected from a young woman in good health.

The V call is TRBV28, the J call TRBJ2-2; D gene ambiguous. V was trimmed by 6 bases and J by 3 bases, leaving 14 bases between them. Germline V CDR1 and CDR2: MDHEN, SYDVKM. There are 15 residues in the CDR3. The CDR3: CASRVVLGHTGELFF. CDR3 DNA: TGTGCCAGCAGGGTGGTGCTAGGGCACACCGGGGAGCTGTTTTTT.

The chain is built from TRBV6-5 and TRBJ2-1; 11 nucleotides agree with TRBD2. With V trimmed by 4 bases and J by 6 bases, 5 bases remained unmatched. The CDR3 covers 15 residues. Per germline, CDR1 MNHEY and CDR2 SVGAGI. The CDR3 region has the DNA TGTGCCAGCAGTTCGGGACTAGCGGACCTCAATGAGCAGTTCTTC. Translating gives CASSSGLADLNEQFF.

This clonotype was picked up many times. J is TRBJ2-6 and V is TRBV20-1; D might be TRBD1 (6 bases). The CDR3 loop spans 16 amino acids. Trimming stripped 0 bases from V and 0 bases from J, with 9 bases between. Germline V gene lookup returns CDR1 DFQATT and CDR2 SNEGSKA (reference sequence). The DNA of the CDR3 is TGCAGTGCTAGAGAGACAGGACTCTCTGGGGCCAACGTCCTGACTTTC. Its translation is CSARETGLSGANVLTF.

This clonotype was seen repeatedly, ten times or more. The chain combines TRBV14 with TRBJ2-1, with D hard to call. Trimming left V 1 base short and J 7 bases short, with 5 bases between. CDR1 and CDR2 from the germline V gene are SGHDN and FVKESK. CDR3 length equals 12 residues. The CDR3 region has the DNA TGTGCCAGCAGCCAAGCCCCAAATGAGCAGTTCTTC. This encodes CASSQAPNEQFF.

The chain employs TRBV20-1 and TRBJ2-5; D possibly corresponds to TRBD2 (6 bases). The CDR3 loop spans 12 amino acids. Germline CDR1 DFQATT, CDR2 SNEGSKA (reference sequence). Trimming stripped 4 bases from V and 3 bases from J, with 9 bases between. CDR3: CSAIWGEETQYF. The DNA of the CDR3 is TGCAGTGCTATCTGGGGGGAAGAGACCCAGTACTTC.